Sequencing of this T cell receptor beta chain was carried out in a study of Ad26.COV2.S vaccination and SARS-CoV-2 variants. Points from the study as a whole: Measures of TCR breadth and depth may have fallen short of total T cell responses.

Method: immunoSEQ multiplex PCR; TCRdb's copy keeps in-frame clones and lacks some. This table holds approximately 400,000 clones, around four fifths found once. This clone has just one count. The antigen remains undetermined. CDR3 size: 16 residues. CDR1 is SNHLY and CDR2 is FYNNEI in the germline V gene. The germline V and J ends were trimmed by 2 bases and 7 bases, with 18 bases remaining between them. Treatment reported: approximately 18 received Ad26.COV2.S at low or high dose, single or two shots; five or six received placebo; per-sample allocation not given. Samples analyzed were those drawn on day 63 after the first vaccine or placebo injection.

The sequences come from peripheral blood, collected in a trial of Ad26.COV2.S vaccine versus placebo. The receptor was derived from a person aged 18-65 years who received the Ad26.COV2.S COVID-19 vaccine or a placebo. V usage is TRBV2 and J usage is TRBJ2-1; D is unclear. The CDR3 reads CASSEQPDPRKNEQFF. CDR3 sequence (DNA): TGTGCCAGCAGTGAACAGCCGGACCCTAGGAAGAATGAGCAGTTCTTC.